The following is a T cell receptor (beta chain) sequence with its context. Its specific antigen is unknown. No quality values exist for individual bases; no much larger clone is one base distant. The entry originates in a study of blood T cell repertoires in COVID-19 (dated by TCRdb to 2020 to 2022). The study in broad terms: The collaborator samples originated in the United States, Italy and Spain and spanned the acute and convalescent phases of COVID-19. The prospective study material was composed of cDNA or gDNA derived from T cells, B-cell-depleted T cells, or PBMCs. Deeply sampled blood TCRbeta repertoires from subjects exposed to, actively infected with, or recovered from COVID-19 were included in the dataset. A freely available public database, intended as a resource for researchers studying the immune response to SARS-CoV-2, is where the repertoires were released. Samples came from the ongoing ImmuneRACE study (first 160 participants) plus 1,254 subjects from 6 global collaborators. Nearly every sample came with metadata listing a de-identified subject ID, COVID-19 status, age in years and sex. Where available, HLA class I and class II types were taken from metadata supplied by the sample provider and were not determined by assay-based typing.

Whole blood was collected in K2EDTA tubes by collaborating institutions according to the institutions' own protocols. For TCRbeta analysis, collaborators shipped samples in one of three forms: frozen whole blood, isolated PBMCs, or DNA extracted from either of those sample types. Overall results and qualifications from the work: The quantity of clinical and demographic metadata differed by source and by participant and was supplied without curation.

The immunoSEQ Assay, a bias-controlled multiplex PCR, was used to amplify TCRbeta CDR3 regions from genomic DNA. In the authors' own workflow: Nucleated cell counts per sample were estimated from amplification of reference gene primers within the assay. Sequence reads were collapsed and filtered to measure the absolute abundance of every unique TCRbeta CDR3 rearrangement. For each sample, productive Simpson clonality was calculated by taking the square root of Simpson's diversity index across productive rearrangements. TCRdb holds this immuneACCESS table with in-frame rearrangements only. Some clones are missing; in checked studies, unresolved V genes explain under half, and the rest has no known cause. That table gives V, J and clone size, and the DNA gave D and trimming. Present in this sample are approximately 120,000 clones, over 80% of which were seen just once. The ten largest account for about an eighth of the sample.

Germline trimming: 0 bases from V, 9 bases from J; junction bases outside gene matches: 2. The CDR3 sequence holds 13 residues, the cysteine and phenylalanine included. The DNA shown is the 39-base CDR3, in frame from base 1. CDR1 and CDR2 (LNHNV, YYDKDF) derive from the germline V gene (reference sequence). Source material: peripheral blood. The sequence derives from a man aged 55 to 70 with acute or convalescent COVID-19. The sequence links TRBV15 to TRBJ2-1, and 7 junction bases match TRBD2. For the CDR3, the sequence is CATSRDRGGEQFF. The nucleotide sequence reads TGTGCCACCAGCAGAGATCGCGGGGGTGAGCAGTTCTTC.